These 17 T cell receptor beta chains originate from one sample sequenced in a study of CD8 T cells in Susac syndrome. Random hexamers were used to reverse transcribe an amount of roughly 0.45 to 1 ug RNA. TCRdb used MiXCR to reprocess the immunoSEQ multiplex PCR reads, holding one entry per CDR3 protein. The sample has about 150,000 distinct CDR3 sequences, under 97% seen once; the top ten hold approximately 0.08%. Source material: CD4+ T cells from PBMCs. Source of these receptors: a human donor with Susac syndrome.

This chain connects TRBV7-9 to TRBJ1-6, with 9 bases matching TRBD1. CDR1 and CDR2 from the germline V gene are SEHNR and FQNEAQ (reference sequence). There are 14 residues in the CDR3. V was clipped by 6 bases and J by 8 bases; unmatched bases: 5. CDR3: CASRQGQGDSPLHF. CDR3 DNA: TGTGCCAGCAGACAGGGACAGGGAGATTCACCCCTCCACTTT.

The chain couples TRBV12-3 or TRBV12-4 to TRBJ1-5; a weak D match, TRBD1 (5 bases). The CDR3 spans 15 residues. V lost 5 bases and J lost 3, with 14 bases in between. The chain's CDR3 is CASSPQGSNNQPQHF. CDR3 DNA sequence: TGTGCCAGCAGTCCCCAGGGTAGTAACAATCAGCCCCAGCATTTT.

The chain has TRBV5-1 and TRBJ2-3; D gene ambiguous. CDR1 is SGHRS and CDR2 is YFSETQ in the germline V gene. The CDR3 spans 14 residues. V lost 3 bases to trimming and J lost 2 bases, with 10 bases between them. CDR3 in amino acids: CASSWNSATDTQYF. CDR3 nucleotide sequence: TGCGCCAGCAGCTGGAATTCCGCCACAGATACGCAGTATTTT.

The genes are TRBV29-1 and TRBJ2-2; 7 nucleotides line up with TRBD1. V gave up 8 bases and J gave up 6 bases; unmatched junction bases: 9. The germline CDR1 and CDR2 sequences are SQVTM and ANQGSEA. The CDR3 has 13 amino acids. The CDR3 loop is CSIRTGPAGELFF. The DNA for the CDR3 is TGCAGCATCAGGACAGGTCCCGCCGGGGAGCTGTTTTTT.

J is TRBJ2-1 and V is TRBV20-1, with 7 positions matching TRBD2. V shed 2 bases and J 6 bases; nucleotides not matched to a gene: 10. CDR1 and CDR2 (germline): DFQATT, SNEGSKA (reference sequence). This CDR3 has 15 residues. The CDR3 nucleotides are TGCAGTGCTAGACACCCTAGCGGCACGACCAATGAGCAGTTCTTC. It encodes CSARHPSGTTNEQFF.

This clonotype has just one count. The chain combines TRBV20-1 with TRBJ1-2; 8 bases line up with TRBD1. J gave up 8 bases and V 6 bases, and 14 bases lay outside the gene matches. Germline V gene lookup returns CDR1 DFQATT and CDR2 SNEGSKA (reference sequence). CDR3 size: 14 residues. The CDR3 loop is CSAMPGQESLGYTF. For the CDR3, the DNA is TGCAGTGCGATGCCGGGACAGGAGTCACTAGGCTACACCTTC.

The CDR3 nucleotides are TGTGCCAGCAGCCAAGATTCGGCGGGTTATGGGCCCCAGCATTTT. It encodes CASSQDSAGYGPQHF. This chain connects TRBV4-2 to TRBJ1-5; no firm D call. V was clipped by 0 bases and J by 9 bases, with 15 bases between them. Germline V gives CDR1 LGHNA, CDR2 YNFKEQ. The CDR3 runs to 15 residues.

V and J are TRBV7-8 and TRBJ1-1, with 7 bases identical to TRBD1. The germline CDR1 and CDR2 sequences are SGHVS and FQNEAQ. The CDR3 has 14 residues. J gave up 0 bases and V 4 bases, and 2 bases lay outside the gene matches. The CDR3: CASSSDRMNTEAFF. CDR3 sequence (DNA): TGTGCCAGCAGCTCGGACAGGATGAACACTGAAGCTTTCTTT.

The chain employs TRBV29-1 and TRBJ1-1; D is unclear. Trimming removed 4 bases at V and 4 bases at J, with 13 bases between. CDR1 and CDR2 (germline): SQVTM, ANQGSEA. The CDR3 runs to 13 residues. Here the CDR3 reads CSVVTNWGTEAFF. The CDR3 bases are TGCAGCGTTGTGACAAATTGGGGCACTGAAGCTTTCTTT.

The CDR3 DNA is TGTGCCAGCAGCCCGCCCGGGTGGGGATGGGAAACTGAAGCTTTCTTT. Translating gives CASSPPGWGWETEAFF. The chain recombines TRBV3-1 with TRBJ1-1, with D hard to call. This CDR3 has 16 amino acids. V lost 4 bases, J lost 5 bases, and 20 bases lay in between. The V gene's germline CDR1 is LGHDT and CDR2 YNNKEL (reference sequence).

The V gene is TRBV28, the J gene TRBJ1-3, with D hard to call. This CDR3 comprises 17 residues. Germline lookup yields CDR1 MDHEN and CDR2 SYDVKM. Trimming took off 6 bases at V and 0 bases at J, with 18 bases between the two ends. The CDR3 region has the DNA TGTGCCAGCAGAACAGTCGCCTCCACTCGCTCTGGAAACACCATATATTTT. Its translation: CASRTVASTRSGNTIYF.

The V gene is TRBV19, the J gene TRBJ2-1, with 15 bases aligning to TRBD2. This CDR3 region has 15 residues. The germline gives CDR1 LNHDA, CDR2 SQIVND (reference sequence). V lost 8 bases to trimming and J lost 9 bases; unmatched junction nucleotides: 8. The CDR3 coding sequence is TGTGCCAGTTCAAGGACTAGCGGGGGGGCCGGTGAGCAGTTCTTC. Protein product: CASSRTSGGAGEQFF.

The chain employs TRBV28 and TRBJ2-4; the D is unclear. Trimming stripped 7 bases from V and 0 bases from J, with 13 bases between. CDR1 and CDR2 from the germline V gene are MDHEN and SYDVKM. The CDR3 totals 15 residues. CDR3 DNA sequence: TGTGCCAGCATAGGTTCCGCCCTAGCCAAAAACATTCAGTACTTC. Protein product: CASIGSALAKNIQYF.

This rearrangement joins TRBV4-2 to TRBJ2-7; no clear D. Between the trimmed V and J ends, which lost 0 bases and 2 bases, there was a span of 14 bases. Germline V gene lookup returns CDR1 LGHNA and CDR2 YNFKEQ. The CDR3 is made up of 16 amino acids. CDR3 loop: CASSQDAQKPTYEQYF. The CDR3 bases are TGTGCCAGCAGCCAAGATGCCCAGAAACCAACCTACGAGCAGTACTTC.

CDR3 region: CASSLAGVLPYPDEQFF. The CDR3 nucleotides are TGTGCCAGCAGTCTAGCGGGAGTACTCCCGTACCCCGATGAGCAGTTCTTC. V and J are TRBV25-1 and TRBJ2-1; TRBD2 matches 10 bases. The germline gives CDR1 MGHDK, CDR2 SYGVNS. The length of the CDR3 is 17 residues. With V trimmed by 5 bases and J by 8 bases, 15 bases remained unmatched.

Written as DNA, the CDR3 is TGTGCCAGCAGCTCCAGTGGACAGGGTGGCGGTAGTTACAATGAGCAGTTCTTC. Its protein product is CASSSSGQGGGSYNEQFF. The chain couples TRBV7-2 to TRBJ2-1; 8 bases are shared with TRBD1. V gave up 4 bases and J gave up 4 bases; unmatched junction bases: 15. The CDR3 has 18 amino acids. CDR1 is SGHTA and CDR2 is FQGNSA in the germline V gene.

The chain is built from TRBV28 and TRBJ1-2; no clear D. Per the germline V gene, CDR1 is MDHEN and CDR2 is SYDVKM. Trimming left V 3 bases short and J 0 bases short, with 5 bases between. CDR3 size: 13 residues. In nucleotides, the CDR3 is TGTGCCAGCAGTTTTCAATCTAACTATGGCTACACCTTC. The encoded protein is CASSFQSNYGYTF.